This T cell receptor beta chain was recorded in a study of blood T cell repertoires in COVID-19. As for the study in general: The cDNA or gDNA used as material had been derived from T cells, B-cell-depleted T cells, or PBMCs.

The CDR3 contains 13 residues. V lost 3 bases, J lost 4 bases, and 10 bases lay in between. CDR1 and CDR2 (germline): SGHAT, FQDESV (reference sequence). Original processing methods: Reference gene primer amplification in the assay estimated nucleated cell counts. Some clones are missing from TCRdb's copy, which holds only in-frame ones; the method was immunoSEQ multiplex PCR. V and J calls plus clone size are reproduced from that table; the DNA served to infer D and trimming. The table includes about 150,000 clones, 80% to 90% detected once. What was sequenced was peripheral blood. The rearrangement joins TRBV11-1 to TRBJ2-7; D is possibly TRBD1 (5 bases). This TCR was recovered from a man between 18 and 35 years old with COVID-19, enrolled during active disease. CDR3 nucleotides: TGTGCCAGCAGCTTGCAGGGCGGATACGAGCAGTACTTC. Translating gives CASSLQGGYEQYF.